The T cell receptor (beta chain) under discussion was sequenced for a study of regulatory dendritic cells for organ transplantation. The V end was cut by 2 bases, the J end by 8 bases, with 15 bases between. The CDR3 runs 14 residues. CDR1 SQVTM and CDR2 ANQGSEA come from the germline V gene. Clones were sequenced by immunoSEQ multiplex PCR, and TCRdb holds only the in-frame ones, with some missing. The sample lists 30,000 or so clones, less than 85% occurring once. The chain links TRBV29-1 to TRBJ1-4; a weak D match, TRBD1 (6 bases). This TCR was recovered from a human donor in good health. Material for sequencing was naive CD8+ T cells from blood. Subset meaning: CD45RA+ naive T cells. This CDR3 reads CSVESREGGEKLFF. The DNA of the CDR3 is TGCAGCGTTGAATCGAGGGAGGGGGGCGAAAAACTGTTTTTT. Based on the CDR3 plus reference TRBV29-1 and TRBJ1-4, the full variable domain is SAVISQKPSRDICQRGTSLTIQCQVDSQVTMMFWYRQQPGQSLTLIATANQGSEATYESGFVIDKFPISRPNLTFSTLTVSNMSPEDSSIYLCSVESREGGEKLFFGSGTQLSVL.